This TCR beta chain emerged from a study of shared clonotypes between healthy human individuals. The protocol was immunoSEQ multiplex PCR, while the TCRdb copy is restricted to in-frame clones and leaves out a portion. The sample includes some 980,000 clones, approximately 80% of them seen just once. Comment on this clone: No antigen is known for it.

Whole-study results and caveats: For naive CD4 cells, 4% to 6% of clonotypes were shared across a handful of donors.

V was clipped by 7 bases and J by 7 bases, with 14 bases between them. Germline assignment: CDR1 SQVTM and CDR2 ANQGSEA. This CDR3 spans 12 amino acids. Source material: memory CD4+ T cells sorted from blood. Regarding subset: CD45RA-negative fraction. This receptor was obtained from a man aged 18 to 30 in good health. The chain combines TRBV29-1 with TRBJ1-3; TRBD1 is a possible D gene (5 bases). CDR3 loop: CSAYVRGNTIYF. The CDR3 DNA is TGCAGCGCTTACGTCCGGGGGAACACCATATATTTT.